Reported below is one T cell receptor (beta chain). CDR1 and CDR2 from the germline V gene are LGHNA and YSLEER. Trimming shortened V by 0 bases and J by 4 bases, and 12 bases separated the two germline ends. The CDR3 covers 15 residues. These data come from a study of blood T cells in healthy people across ages. Study summary: Per two T cells, about one barcoded beta molecule was captured through template switching.

For the second PCR, which ran for 7 to 11 cycles, a sample-barcoded 5' primer and a J-beta primer mix were used. TCRdb reanalysed the 5' RACE reads using MiXCR and keeps one entry per CDR3 protein. The sample has around 600,000 distinct CDR3 sequences, roughly 43% seen once. The chain employs TRBV4-3 and TRBJ2-5, with a weak D call TRBD1 (6 bases). This sequence was found in an elderly man in good health. Source material: blood. The CDR3 DNA reads TGCGCCAGCAGCCAAGATTACCAAGGGGGAGAGACCCAGTACTTC. This codes for CASSQDYQGGETQYF.